This TCR beta chain was recovered during a study of T cell responses to AZD1222 COVID-19 vaccine. Only in-frame clones appear in the TCRdb table, and some are missing; sequencing was by immunoSEQ multiplex PCR. The sample records some 140,000 clones, over 90% being singletons. The germline V gene encodes CDR1 LNHDA and CDR2 SQIVND (reference sequence). Trimming pared 5 bases from V and 2 bases from J, leaving 9 bases between. The CDR3 extends over 13 amino acids. The material sequenced was peripheral blood, taken on day 0 of AZD1222 vaccination. The chain is built from TRBV19 and TRBJ2-5, with D perhaps TRBD1 (6 bases). The TCR sequence derives from an adult in good health. The CDR3 region is CASSEDRQETQYF. For the CDR3, the DNA is TGTGCCAGTAGTGAGGACAGACAAGAGACCCAGTACTTC.